This T cell receptor (beta chain) was profiled in a study of T cell responses to AZD1222 COVID-19 vaccine (dated by TCRdb to the early 2020s). For context, the study as a whole: AZD1222 recipients given second doses at about 4 weeks or at about 12 weeks were pooled, since spike-specific TCR depth and breadth were not found to differ between the two schedules. Trial participants were enrolled by age into 18-55, 56-69 and 70-plus year subgroups, with roughly 150, 30 and 60 TCR-sequenced participants respectively. A total of roughly 240 trial participants underwent TCR sequencing, of whom some 210 received two doses of AZD1222 and about 26 received two doses of the MenACWY control vaccine. The paper's findings and limits, for the study overall: CD4 TCRs associated with the vaccine covered the entire spike protein, and the dominant responses were in regions 160-218 and 743-854. A significant rise in spike-specific TCR breadth and depth was observed after two AZD1222 doses relative to day 0 and relative to MenACWY recipients. Because no day 14 peak-response samples were available, the repertoires could be characterized only after the peak T cell response. Only five to seven AZD1222 recipients were SARS-CoV-2 seropositive at baseline, limiting conclusions about previously exposed vaccinees. Nearly half of unique spike-specific TCRs reportedly recognized epitopes outside regions mutated in the B.1.351 and B.1.1.7 variants. Most participants were white British and females outnumbered males, and the authors suggested that clonal diversity may have been underestimated. The 56-69-year group was small, and its depth increase did not reach significance, likely because of low power.

The CDR3 regions of human TCRbeta chains were analyzed by immunosequencing. As for the authors' bioinformatics: TCRs in the repertoires were matched against a reference library of SARS-CoV-2-specific TCRs that had been generated with the MIRA antigen-specificity platform. Breadth was defined as the fraction of unique TCRs that were SARS-CoV-2-associated. Depth was defined as the fraction of total T cells that were SARS-CoV-2-associated. Using the MIRA data, each spike-specific TCR was assigned both to the spike region to which the TCR was reactive and to a CD4 or CD8 class. Log10-transformed breadth and depth values were compared by one-way ANOVA with Sidak's multiple comparisons tests. Sourced from immuneACCESS, this table was stored by TCRdb with only in-frame sequences that have V and J called. A share of the clones is absent; for the studies checked, an unresolved V gene accounts for under half, and the remainder has no known explanation. V and J calls and clone size are copied from that table; D and trimming were computed from the DNA. In this sample the table shows roughly 160,000 clones, approximately 92% of which occur a single time. The ten biggest clones cover 1.6% of the sample.

The sample's time point, from its label and the paper: baseline before first vaccination. Vaccinee samples were obtained from the UK trials COV001 and COV002, which included a single-blind randomized controlled phase 2/3 trial of AZD1222 (ChAdOx1 nCoV-19) in healthy adults. For TCRbeta chain sequencing, PBMC samples from trial participants were taken at day 0 and at day 28 after the second dose. This clone was picked up one time. What antigen it recognizes has not been identified. Qualities for individual bases were not recorded, and no much larger clone is one base off. V loses 9 bases at its end and J loses 7 bases; junction bases beyond the gene matches: 10. The cysteine opens and the phenylalanine closes a CDR3 of 14 amino acids. This entry keeps only the CDR3 DNA: 42 bases, framed from base 1. The CDR1 and CDR2 encoded by the germline V gene are MNHEY and SVGAGI.

The specimen was peripheral blood, collected on day 0 of AZD1222 vaccination. The rearranged segments are TRBV6-5 and TRBJ2-7, with 12 junctional bases fitting TRBD1. This receptor was taken from an adult in good health. The DNA is TGTGCCAGTACTCCGGGACAGGGGGCGGTAGAGCAGTACTTC. It specifies CASTPGQGAVEQYF.